A selection of T cell receptor beta chains follows, all from one sample in a study of metastatic and nonmetastatic thyroid tumors. MiXCR was used by TCRdb to re-call the PCR reads. The table includes roughly 4,900 clones, 20% to 25% detected once. Sample: adjacent normal tissue. All receptors come from a female donor with papillary thyroid cancer or a benign thyroid nodule (not recorded which). Some clones in this sample may be carry-over from other donors' samples. Each CDR3 is given with its conserved first and last residue. Fields, in order: CDR3 protein, CDR3 DNA, clone size, V gene, J gene, D gene. D genes are given only for firm matches. Not every row has a clone size; where given, it reads once, few, many or a size class.

CDR3: CASSTQGAPPYEQYF
DNA: TGTGCCAGTAGTACCCAGGGGGCCCCTCCCTACGAGCAGTACTTC
size: medium-sized
V: TRBV19
J: TRBJ2-7
D: TRBD1

CDR3: CASSESSAGGGYNEQFF
DNA: TGCGCCAGCAGTGAGTCGAGTGCGGGAGGAGGTTACAATGAGCAGTTCTTC
size: medium-sized
V: TRBV10-1
J: TRBJ2-1
D: TRBD2

CDR3: CASSYSGDEQFF
DNA: TGTGCCAGCAGTTACAGCGGGGATGAGCAGTTCTTC
size: NA
V: TRBV6-5
J: TRBJ2-1
D: TRBD2

CDR3: CSASNRAGEQYF
DNA: TGCAGTGCTAGTAACAGGGCAGGCGAGCAGTACTTC
size: medium-sized
V: TRBV20-1
J: TRBJ2-7
D: NA

CDR3: CASTPSTGGSSTGELFF
DNA: TGCGCCAGCACCCCGTCGACAGGGGGGAGTAGCACCGGGGAGCTGTTTTTT
size: medium-sized
V: TRBV5-1
J: TRBJ2-2
D: TRBD1

CDR3: CASMMDEGRHTF
DNA: TGTGCCAGCATGATGGACGAGGGGCGTCACACCTTC
size: few
V: TRBV12-3/TRBV12-4
J: TRBJ1-2
D: NA

CDR3: CASSRDSTSYEQYF
DNA: TGTGCCAGCAGTCGGGACTCTACCTCCTACGAGCAGTACTTC
size: NA
V: TRBV28
J: TRBJ2-7
D: NA

CDR3: CASTGYLSTGELFF
DNA: TGTGCCAGCACGGGGTACCTTAGCACCGGGGAGTTGTTTTTT
size: NA
V: TRBV2
J: TRBJ2-2
D: NA

CDR3: CASSLGLAGEGQYF
DNA: TGTGCCAGCAGCCTTGGACTAGCGGGAGAAGGGCAGTATTTT
size: NA
V: TRBV3-1
J: TRBJ2-3
D: TRBD2

CDR3: CASSPNLSVEAFF
DNA: TGTGCCAGCAGCCCCAACCTCTCGGTAGAAGCTTTCTTT
size: many
V: TRBV7-9
J: TRBJ1-1
D: NA

CDR3: CASRISAGGQFF
DNA: TGTGCCAGCAGGATTAGCGCTGGGGGGCAGTTCTTT
size: few
V: TRBV6-1
J: TRBJ2-1
D: NA

CDR3: CSARELRTDYNSPLHF
DNA: TGCAGTGCTAGAGAGTTGAGGACAGATTATAATTCACCCCTCCACTTT
size: medium-sized
V: TRBV20-1
J: TRBJ1-6
D: NA

CDR3: CASSTRTTGRAEAFF
DNA: TGTGCCAGCAGCACCAGAACGACAGGGCGCGCTGAAGCTTTCTTT
size: medium-sized
V: TRBV5-6
J: TRBJ1-1
D: TRBD1